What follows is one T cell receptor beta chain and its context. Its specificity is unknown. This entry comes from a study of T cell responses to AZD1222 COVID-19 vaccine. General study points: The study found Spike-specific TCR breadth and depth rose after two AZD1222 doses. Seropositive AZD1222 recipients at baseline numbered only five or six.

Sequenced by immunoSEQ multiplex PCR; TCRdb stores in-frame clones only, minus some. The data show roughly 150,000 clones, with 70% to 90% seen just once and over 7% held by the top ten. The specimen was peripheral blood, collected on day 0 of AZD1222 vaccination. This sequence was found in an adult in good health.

The CDR3 sequence is CASTASASYNEQFF. The DNA of the CDR3 is TGTGCCAGCACCGCTAGTGCGTCCTACAATGAGCAGTTCTTC. This rearrangement joins TRBV11-2 to TRBJ2-1, with D unresolved. Trimming pared 7 bases from V and 1 base from J, leaving 11 bases between. The CDR3 consists of 14 residues. Germline V gene sequence: CDR1 SGHAT, CDR2 FQNNGV. The full variable domain, completed using reference TRBV11-2 and TRBJ2-1, is EAGVAQSPRYKIIEKRQSVAFWCNPISGHATLYWYQQILGQGPKLLIQFQNNGVVDDSQLPKDRFSAERLKGVDSTLKIQPAKLEDSAVYLCASTASASYNEQFFGPGTRLTVL.